These 19 T cell receptor beta chains came from one sample sequenced in a study of blood T cells in healthy people across ages. A second PCR, run for roughly 6 to 11 cycles, used a sample-barcoded 5' primer plus a J-beta primer mix. TCRdb re-called the 5' RACE reads through MiXCR, storing one row per CDR3 protein. The profile shows about 1.4 million distinct CDR3 sequences, 59% of them singletons. The sequencing input was blood. All receptors come from a man younger than 35 in good health.

J is TRBJ1-1 and V is TRBV20-1; D might be TRBD1 (6 bases). Germline V gives CDR1 DFQATT, CDR2 SNEGSKA (reference sequence). The CDR3 runs to 12 residues. Deletions cut 2 bases from V and 5 bases from J, with 9 bases between. CDR3 coding DNA: TGCAGTGCTAGACACAGGGTAACTGAAGCTTTCTTT. Translating it yields CSARHRVTEAFF.

The gene calls are TRBV6-1 and TRBJ2-4; D might be TRBD1 or TRBD2, each matching 6 bases. CDR1 is MNHNS, CDR2 SASEGT, per germline. The length of the CDR3 is 18 residues. V was clipped by 5 bases and J by 4 bases, with 24 bases between them. CDR3 nucleotides: TGTGCCAGCAGTAGTTTCGCTGCAGGGGACTGGAGGAAAAACATTCAGTACTTC. Translated: CASSSFAAGDWRKNIQYF.

Only a few counts were recorded for this clonotype. The V and J genes are TRBV29-1 and TRBJ1-2; D not certain. Deletions cut 1 base from V and 4 bases from J, with 13 bases between. Germline V gives CDR1 SQVTM, CDR2 ANQGSEA. CDR3 length: 14 amino acids. The CDR3 protein is CSVEVSLLRYGYTF. As DNA, the CDR3 is TGCAGCGTTGAAGTCTCCCTACTACGCTATGGCTACACCTTC. Variable domain in full (rest from reference TRBV29-1 and TRBJ1-2): SAVISQKPSRDICQRGTSLTIQCQVDSQVTMMFWYRQQPGQSLTLIATANQGSEATYESGFVIDKFPISRPNLTFSTLTVSNMSPEDSSIYLCSVEVSLLRYGYTFGSGTRLTVV.

The chain uses TRBV20-1 and TRBJ1-2; unclear D gene. The germline CDR1 and CDR2 sequences are DFQATT and SNEGSKA (reference sequence). Trimming cost V 3 bases and J 8 bases, with 4 bases left between them. The CDR3 contains 9 residues. The CDR3 sequence is CSASHGYTF. CDR3 in DNA: TGCAGTGCTAGTCACGGCTACACCTTC.

This sequence joins TRBV28 and TRBJ2-2; a possible D gene is TRBD2 (5 bases). Germline values: CDR1 MDHEN, CDR2 SYDVKM. The CDR3 loop spans 15 amino acids. Trimming took off 5 bases at V and 6 bases at J, with 16 bases between the two ends. CDR3 in DNA: TGTGCCAGCAGTCCAAGGCTCACTAGTGCCGGGGAGCTGTTTTTT. Translated, it gives CASSPRLTSAGELFF.

J is TRBJ2-7 and V is TRBV29-1, with D possibly being TRBD1 (6 bases). The CDR3 totals 12 residues. Germline CDR1 and CDR2: SQVTM and ANQGSEA. Between the trimmed V and J ends, which lost 6 bases and 2 bases, there was a span of 11 bases. CDR3 in amino acids: CSVVDSAYEQYF. For the CDR3, the DNA is TGCAGCGTCGTGGACAGCGCCTACGAGCAGTACTTC.

The V and J genes are TRBV18 and TRBJ1-5; TRBD1 matches 8 bases. CDR1 is KGHSH and CDR2 is LQKENI in the germline V gene. The CDR3 length is 18 residues. V trimming: 1 base; J trimming: 3 bases; junction bases outside the gene matches: 11. Here the CDR3 DNA reads TGTGCCAGCTCACCACTAACCATGGGGACAGGAAACAATCAGCCCCAGCATTTT. It specifies CASSPLTMGTGNNQPQHF.

This clonotype has only a few counts. V gene TRBV4-1 combines with J gene TRBJ2-7; D may be TRBD2 (6 bases). Germline V gene data show CDR1 as MGHRA and CDR2 as YSYEKL. Trimming took off 0 bases at V and 1 base at J, with 13 bases between the two ends. There are 16 residues in the CDR3. The CDR3 DNA follows: TGCGCCAGCAGCCAAGAGGCGCCACTAGCTTCCTACGAGCAGTACTTC. It is translated as CASSQEAPLASYEQYF.

The rearrangement links TRBV20-1 to TRBJ2-2; D is tentatively TRBD1 or TRBD2 (6 bases each). Trimming cost V 0 bases and J 4 bases, with 15 bases left between them. This CDR3 is built from 16 residues. From germline, CDR1 is DFQATT and CDR2 SNEGSKA (reference sequence). This CDR3 reads CSARDRVGGGTGELFF. CDR3 sequence (DNA): TGCAGTGCTAGAGATAGGGTAGGGGGAGGCACCGGGGAGCTGTTTTTT.

There are a few counts of this clonotype. CDR3 in amino acids: CAISSGAMSANSYEQYF. CDR3 DNA sequence: TGTGCCATCAGTTCGGGGGCCATGTCTGCTAACTCCTACGAGCAGTACTTC. The chain is built from TRBV10-3 and TRBJ2-7; D may correspond to TRBD1 or TRBD2 (6 bases each). The V end was cut by 5 bases, the J end by 0 bases, with 20 bases between. The CDR3 length is 17 residues. Germline V gives CDR1 ENHRY, CDR2 SYGVKD.

This clonotype has more than one count but fewer than ten. The gene calls are TRBV7-2 and TRBJ2-7, with D perhaps assigned TRBD1 or TRBD2 (6 bases each). The germline V gene has CDR1 SGHTA and CDR2 FQGNSA. This CDR3 spans 13 amino acids. V was shortened by 6 bases and J by 2 bases, with 11 bases between the two germline ends. This CDR3 reads CASRVGGPYEQYF. CDR3 bases: TGTGCCAGCAGGGTGGGGGGCCCCTACGAGCAGTACTTC. Full variable domain (rest looked up from reference TRBV7-2 and TRBJ2-7): GAGVSQSPSNKVTEKGKDVELRCDPISGHTALYWYRQSLGQGLEFLIYFQGNSAPDKSGLPSDRFSAERTGGSVSTLTIQRTQQEDSAVYLCASRVGGPYEQYFGPGTRLTVT.

The chain combines TRBV15 with TRBJ1-4; tentative D call: TRBD1 (5 bases). Between the trimmed V and J ends, which lost 0 bases and 5 bases, there was a span of 10 bases. Germline CDR1 LNHNV, CDR2 YYDKDF (reference sequence). This CDR3 spans 15 amino acids. The DNA for the CDR3 is TGTGCCACCAGCAGAGATCGGGGGGAGAATGAAAAACTGTTTTTT. The encoded protein is CATSRDRGENEKLFF.

The chain combines TRBV5-1 with TRBJ2-2; D is perhaps TRBD2 (5 bases). This CDR3 is 16 amino acids long. V was cut by 4 bases and J by 2 bases, with 15 bases left in between. Germline CDR1 reads SGHRS; CDR2 reads YFSETQ. The CDR3 sequence is CASSRSQDYNTGELFF. The CDR3 region has the DNA TGCGCCAGCAGCCGATCACAAGACTACAACACCGGGGAGCTGTTTTTT.

This clonotype appeared once. The chain couples TRBV20-1 to TRBJ1-1; a weak D match, TRBD1 (6 bases). The CDR3 loop spans 15 amino acids. Per germline, CDR1 DFQATT and CDR2 SNEGSKA (reference sequence). The V gene lost 0 bases and the J gene lost 4 bases, with 15 bases spanning the gap. CDR3 region: CSARDPGGAGTEAFF. As DNA, the CDR3 is TGCAGTGCTAGAGATCCGGGGGGCGCCGGCACTGAAGCTTTCTTT.

With respect to this clonotype: Compared with germline, one end of the junction differs, possibly owing to a read error. The V gene is TRBV4-2, the J gene TRBJ2-7; D is undetermined. The CDR3 loop spans 15 amino acids. Germline V gene lookup returns CDR1 LGHNA and CDR2 YNFKEQ. CDR3 amino acids: CASSQVVGNSYERYF. CDR3 sequence (DNA): TGTGCCAGCAGCCAAGTTGTAGGGAACTCCTACGAGCGGTACTTC.

The table lists this clonotype with a few counts. The chain has TRBV2 and TRBJ2-7; tentative D call: TRBD2 (6 bases). The germline V gene encodes CDR1 SNHLY and CDR2 FYNNEI. Trimming shortened V by 7 bases and J by 2 bases, and 15 bases separated the two germline ends. The CDR3 contains 14 residues. CDR3 protein: CASIPGVETYEQYF. The CDR3 region has the DNA TGTGCCAGCATCCCGGGGGTTGAAACCTACGAGCAGTACTTC.

The V call is TRBV28, the J call TRBJ2-3; D could derive from TRBD1 or TRBD2 (5 bases each). V was trimmed by 7 bases and J by 8 bases, leaving 16 bases between them. There are 13 residues in the CDR3. Germline V gene data show CDR1 as MDHEN and CDR2 as SYDVKM. The CDR3 DNA sequence: TGTGCCAGCAACCCAGGGACGAGGGGTACGCAGTATTTT. Translated, it gives CASNPGTRGTQYF.

The chain recombines TRBV29-1 with TRBJ2-1; 7 bases line up with TRBD2. From germline, CDR1 is SQVTM and CDR2 ANQGSEA. V lost 1 base to trimming and J lost 3 bases; unmatched junction nucleotides: 3. The CDR3 has 14 residues. The CDR3 DNA reads TGCAGCGTTGAAGTGGCGGGAGACTACAATGAGCAGTTCTTC. It encodes CSVEVAGDYNEQFF.

Only a few counts were recorded for this clonotype. This rearrangement joins TRBV4-2 to TRBJ1-2; D gene uncertain. Per the germline V gene, CDR1 is LGHNA and CDR2 is YNFKEQ. This CDR3 has 14 residues. The V gene lost 4 bases and the J gene lost 10 bases, with 19 bases spanning the gap. CDR3 sequence: CASSPNAGPRDYTF. CDR3 coding DNA: TGTGCCAGCAGCCCGAATGCCGGGCCTCGTGACTACACCTTC.